This TCR beta chain was profiled in a study of molecular identifiers for immune sequencing clone quantification listed by TCRdb under 2018. About the study as a whole: For a replicate experiment, RNA from 20,000 or 100,000 naive CD8 T cells was divided into five aliquots, and four of the five aliquots were sequenced. This methods study used CD8 T cells to benchmark TCR RNA copy counting and molecular-identifier clustering-based TCR repertoire sequencing (MIDCIRS).

Libraries of naive CD8 T cells were generated from roughly 21,000 to 960,000 sorted cells, with 10%, 30% or 50% of the purified RNA used. Naive CD8 T cells were FACS-sorted as CD8+CD4-CCR7+CD45RA+ on a BD FACSAria II into RLT Plus buffer. Detection sensitivity was tested by spiking Jurkat RNA equal to some 11 TCR copies' worth into samples containing about 17,000-1,000,000 naive CD8 T cells. Enrichment of CD8 T cells was done with RosetteSep CD8+ T Cell Enrichment Cocktail plus Ficoll-Paque, and ACK red cell lysis came afterward. Study-level results and caveats: When barcode sub-clustering was not used, chimeric consensus sequences inflated TCR diversity, with chimeras reaching as high as 47%. Approximately 3.3 recovered TCR RNA copies per cell were obtained by modeling, versus about 10 by digital PCR, implying a capture efficiency of about 30%. The naive libraries included spiked-in Jurkat TCR RNA (around 9 copies' worth), and this Jurkat TCR RNA is not part of the donor repertoire. Highly expanded clone sizes could be underestimated because identical TCR molecules may share a barcode. Even against a background of some 1 million naive CD8 T cells, spiked-in Jurkat TCR RNA amounting to a single cell's worth was reported to be detectable. Clones above 20 RNA copies held over 98% of molecules in CMV-specific effector cells but under 1% in naive cells.

The library was built by means of PCR. Reads for this sample came from a NextSeq 500. Bulk TCR libraries were generated as previously described, with the TCR primers listed in Table S5 used. Total RNA was purified with the Qiagen AllPrep DNA/RNA kit. Before analysis, reads from multiple sequencing runs of the same library were pooled. For the original study's pipeline: Reads were retained only if the reads had an exact TCR constant sequence, and the retained reads were trimmed to 150 nt and grouped according to their 12-nt molecular barcodes. Reads within each barcode group were sub-clustered using a 15% Levenshtein threshold, and quality-weighted consensus sequences were constructed for each RNA molecule. Non-functional sequences were removed, as were lower-count sequences one edit away from another. On the basis of fitting two negative binomial distributions, barcode sub-clusters with fewer than 20% of the maximum read count were discarded. TCRdb trimmed the raw reads at Q25, called clones with MiXCR and kept productive beta chains. A single entry per CDR3 protein holds the most common genes and DNA from its merged rows. TCRdb, rather than the study authors, made the V and J calls. The sample table lists around 320,000 distinct CDR3 sequences, roughly 23% of them with a count of one. The ten largest clones capture 0.7% to 0.95% of the sample.

CDR1 and CDR2 were assigned from the germline V gene as MGHRA and YSYEKL. The CDR3 has 17 amino acids, counting the end cysteine and phenylalanine. Here the CDR3 DNA is all that survives: 51 bases in frame from base 1. Relative to germline, V is 1 base shorter and J is 4 bases shorter, with 20 bases between their ends. Notes on this clonotype: Which antigen it targets is not known. Base quality data are lacking; no much larger clone is found one base away.

Sample: naive CD8+ T cells from blood, with Jurkat cell RNA spiked in. The cell subset or site label corresponds to: FACS-sorted CD8+CD4-CCR7+CD45RA+ naive T cells. The V gene is TRBV4-1 and the J gene is TRBJ2-7, with the D gene uncertain. The receptor's source is a human donor in good health. Some libraries in this study had Jurkat cell RNA spiked in. The CDR3 protein: CASSQGTDFGFEYEQYF. The DNA reads TGCGCCAGCAGCCAAGGAACCGATTTCGGCTTTGAGTACGAGCAGTACTTC.